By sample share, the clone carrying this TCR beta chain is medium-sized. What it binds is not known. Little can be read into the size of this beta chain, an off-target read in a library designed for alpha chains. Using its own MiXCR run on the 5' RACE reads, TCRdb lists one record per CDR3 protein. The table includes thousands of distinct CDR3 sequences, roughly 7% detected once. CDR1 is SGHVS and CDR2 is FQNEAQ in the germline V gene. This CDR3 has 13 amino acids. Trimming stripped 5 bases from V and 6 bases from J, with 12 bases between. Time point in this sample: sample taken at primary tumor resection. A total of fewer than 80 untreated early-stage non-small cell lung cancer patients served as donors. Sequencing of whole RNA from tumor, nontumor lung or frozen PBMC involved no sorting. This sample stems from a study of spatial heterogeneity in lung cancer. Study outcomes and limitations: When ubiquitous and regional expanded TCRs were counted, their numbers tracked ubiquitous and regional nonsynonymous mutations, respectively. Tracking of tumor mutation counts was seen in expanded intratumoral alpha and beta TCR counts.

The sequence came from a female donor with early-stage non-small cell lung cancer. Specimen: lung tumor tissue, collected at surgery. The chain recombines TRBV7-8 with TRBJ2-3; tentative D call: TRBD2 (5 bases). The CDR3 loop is CASSPPGSDTQYF. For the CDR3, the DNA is TGTGCCAGCAGCCCCCCGGGGTCCGATACGCAGTATTTT.